One sample yielded the 18 T cell receptor beta chains listed below, sequenced in a study of sequential checkpoint blockade in melanoma. The treatment is: randomized to nivolumab then ipilimumab (arm A) or the reverse (arm B). TCRdb keeps only in-frame clones here, not all; method: immunoSEQ multiplex PCR. The table shows approximately 4,000 clones, with roughly 24% occurring only once. This specimen consisted of tumor tissue (inferred from file names), obtained from a patient given nivolumab and ipilimumab in sequence. The receptor source for this set is a human donor with melanoma.

The CDR3 sequence: CASSMEARTGAEYGYTF. The CDR3 DNA follows: TGTGCCAGTAGTATGGAAGCCCGGACAGGGGCCGAATATGGCTACACCTTC. The J gene is TRBJ1-2, the V gene TRBV19; 9 nucleotides agree with TRBD1. This CDR3 contains 17 residues. V shed 3 bases, J shed 5 bases, and the junction held 13 bases outside the gene matches. The V gene's germline CDR1 is LNHDA and CDR2 SQIVND (reference sequence).

This sequence joins TRBV14 and TRBJ2-2; 7 bases are shared with TRBD1. Germline CDR1 reads SGHDN; CDR2 reads FVKESK. This CDR3 has 16 amino acids. V gave up 2 bases and J gave up 1 base; unmatched junction bases: 4. DNA for the CDR3: TGTGCCAGCAGCCAATATCGACAGGGGAACACCGGGGAGCTGTTTTTT. Translating gives CASSQYRQGNTGELFF.

The chain recombines TRBV11-3 with TRBJ1-3; D may be TRBD1 (5 bases). V lost 1 base and J 4 bases, leaving 8 bases between the germline ends. Germline CDR1 and CDR2: SGHNT and YENEEA. The CDR3 contains 14 residues. The DNA of the CDR3 is TGTGCCAGCAGCTTAGGACAGCGGGGAAACACCATATATTTT. Encoded protein: CASSLGQRGNTIYF. Combining the CDR3 with reference TRBV11-3 and TRBJ1-3 gives the whole variable domain EAGVVQSPRYKIIEKKQPVAFWCNPISGHNTLYWYLQNLGQGPELLIRYENEEAVDDSQLPKDRFSAERLKGVDSTLKIQPAELGDSAVYLCASSLGQRGNTIYFGEGSWLTVV.

The chain is built from TRBV30 and TRBJ2-5; no clear D. The V and J ends lost 0 bases and 2 bases respectively, with 10 bases between them. The CDR3 loop spans 14 amino acids. CDR1 is GTSNPN, CDR2 SVGIG, per germline (reference sequence). The CDR3 nucleotides are TGTGCCTGGAGTGTACGCCAGGTTCAAGAGACCCAGTACTTC. Its translation is CAWSVRQVQETQYF.

Only a few counts were recorded for this clone. The chain carries TRBV6-8 and TRBJ1-6; D is unresolved. The V gene's germline CDR1 is MNHGY and CDR2 SAAAGT. The V end was cut by 6 bases, the J end by 11 bases, with 17 bases between. The CDR3 is 14 amino acids. The CDR3 region has the DNA TGTGCCAGCAGCCTTCTAGGATCGTCAGCACCCCTCCACTTT. This translates into CASSLLGSSAPLHF.

The chain couples TRBV19 to TRBJ1-1, with 9 bases lining up with TRBD1. The CDR3 runs to 14 residues. The germline V gene encodes CDR1 LNHDA and CDR2 SQIVND (reference sequence). Unmatched junction bases numbered 5, after V lost 3 bases and J lost 6 bases. The CDR3 DNA reads as TGTGCCAGTAGTATGGGGACAGGGAGCGCTGAAGCTTTCTTT. Its protein is CASSMGTGSAEAFF.

The V gene is TRBV10-2, the J gene TRBJ2-4; D uncertain. V was trimmed by 0 bases and J by 1 base, leaving 13 bases between them. The CDR3 covers 17 residues. Per germline, CDR1 WSHSY and CDR2 SAAADI. CDR3 nucleotide sequence: TGCGCCAGCAGTGAGTCAGGGCTACTTCTCGCCAAAAACATTCAGTACTTC. It yields the protein CASSESGLLLAKNIQYF.

By frequency in the sample, this clone is large. This chain links TRBV11-3 with TRBJ2-2; 7 positions match TRBD2. Germline V gene sequence: CDR1 SGHNT, CDR2 YENEEA. V was clipped by 5 bases and J by 2 bases; unmatched bases: 5. This CDR3 is built from 15 residues. The chain's CDR3 is CASSPWTSNTGELFF. The CDR3 DNA reads as TGTGCCAGCAGCCCATGGACTAGTAACACCGGGGAGCTGTTTTTT.

This chain uses TRBV7-1 with TRBJ1-1; tentatively, D is TRBD1 (6 bases). TRBV7-1 is labeled an ORF, and its function is uncertain. Deletions cut 5 bases from V and 5 bases from J, with 12 bases between. The CDR3 has 13 residues. The DNA of the CDR3 is TGTGCCAGCAGCCCCAGGGGATCGACTGAAGCTTTCTTT. It codes for CASSPRGSTEAFF.

This clone was seen repeatedly, ten times or more. The rearrangement links TRBV11-3 to TRBJ2-7; 13 nucleotides align to TRBD2. Germline V gives CDR1 SGHNT, CDR2 YENEEA. This CDR3 is built from 16 residues. V shed 5 bases and J 3 bases; nucleotides not matched to a gene: 7. The DNA for the CDR3 is TGTGCCAGCAGCCTTCCACTAGCGGGAGGGATCTACGAGCAGTACTTC. Its protein is CASSLPLAGGIYEQYF.

Of note for this clone: The germline gene is not matched at one end of the junction; a read error may be the cause. V and J are TRBV18 and TRBJ1-1; 12 bases line up with TRBD1. The length of the CDR3 is 15 residues. Per germline, CDR1 KGHSH and CDR2 LQKENI. The CDR3 loop is CASSAPGQGATEAFF. The CDR3 DNA reads as TGTGCCAGCTCAGCACCGGGACAGGGGGCCACTGAAGCTTTCTTT.

This clone was counted a few times. The chain links TRBV19 to TRBJ1-2; 7 bases fit TRBD1. J gave up 5 bases and V 6 bases, and 15 bases lay outside the gene matches. The CDR3 loop spans 16 amino acids. CDR1 is LNHDA, CDR2 SQIVND, per germline (reference sequence). CDR3: CASSRVGGGVWYGYTF. The CDR3 region has the DNA TGTGCCAGTAGCCGCGTGGGAGGGGGCGTTTGGTATGGCTACACCTTC.

This clone is classed as medium-sized (0.01 to 0.1%). The gene calls are TRBV11-3 and TRBJ1-1; no definite D call. This CDR3 has 14 residues. Germline V CDR1 and CDR2: SGHNT, YENEEA. With 5 bases removed from V and 9 bases from J, the gap between germline ends came to 19 bases. The CDR3 protein is CASSPPGGHIQAFF. CDR3 nucleotide sequence: TGTGCCAGCAGCCCCCCCGGCGGCCACATACAAGCTTTCTTT.

The table lists this clone with a few counts. This rearrangement joins TRBV6-8 to TRBJ2-7; TRBD1 matches 8 bases. Looked up from germline, CDR1 is MNHGY and CDR2 is SAAAGT. The V and J ends lost 6 bases and 5 bases, in that order; junction bases with no gene match: 9. The CDR3 is made up of 14 amino acids. CDR3 DNA: TGTGCCAGCAGCGCCCGGACAGGGACGAACGAGCAGTACTTC. Its translation is CASSARTGTNEQYF.

This clone was seen many times. V usage is TRBV11-3 and J usage is TRBJ2-1; D is ambiguous. This CDR3 has 15 residues. Germline V gene data show CDR1 as SGHNT and CDR2 as YENEEA. V gave up 3 bases and J gave up 1 base, with 10 bases separating them. CDR3 residues: CASSLGGSSYNEQFF. Written as DNA, the CDR3 is TGTGCCAGCAGCTTGGGCGGTAGTTCCTACAATGAGCAGTTCTTC.

This clone was seen at least ten times. V gene TRBV11-3 combines with J gene TRBJ2-3; D is undetermined. Germline CDR1 reads SGHNT; CDR2 reads YENEEA. The CDR3 runs to 14 residues. V lost 4 bases, J lost 1 base, and 9 bases lay in between. For the CDR3, the DNA is TGTGCCAGCAGCTACGAGTTAGGCACAGATACGCAGTATTTT. This sequence encodes CASSYELGTDTQYF.

V usage is TRBV6-8 and J usage is TRBJ2-2, with D possibly being TRBD1 or TRBD2 (5 bases each). The CDR3 runs 15 residues. Germline V gives CDR1 MNHGY, CDR2 SAAAGT. V was cut by 0 bases and J by 5 bases, with 10 bases left in between. The CDR3 protein is CASSYSIGGTGELFF. CDR3 coding DNA: TGTGCCAGCAGTTACTCGATTGGGGGTACCGGGGAGCTGTTTTTT.

The sample holds many counts of this clone. The V gene is TRBV12-2, the J gene TRBJ2-3; the table assigns TRBD2, which was not confirmed against the DNA. TRBV12-2 represents a pseudogene. CDR3 size: 15 residues. CDR3 residues: CATPRSGRATDTQYF. As DNA, the CDR3 is TGTGCCACCCCACGCAGCGGGAGGGCCACAGATACGCAGTATTTT.